This passage covers 26 T cell receptor beta chains from one sample sequenced in a study of identical twins. In TCRdb, the 5' RACE reads were re-called with MiXCR into one record per CDR3 protein. The sample comprises nearly 900,000 distinct CDR3 sequences, about 12% of which are singletons, and around 1.5% rests with the top ten. The same sample was also used in a study of yellow fever vaccine responses in identical twins.

Input material: PBMCs. The receptors originated from a woman younger than 35 in good health.

The chain uses TRBV5-6 and TRBJ1-4; 9 positions match TRBD1. With V trimmed by 4 bases and J by 8 bases, 9 bases remained unmatched. This CDR3 is 15 amino acids long. Germline values: CDR1 SGHDT, CDR2 YYEEEE. As DNA, the CDR3 is TGTGCCAGCAGCCCGACGGGGACAGGGTACGAAAAACTGTTTTTT. Protein product: CASSPTGTGYEKLFF.

This clonotype turned up a few times. This chain uses TRBV20-1 with TRBJ2-7; unclear D gene. V lost 6 bases, J lost 5 bases, and 14 bases lay in between. CDR1 DFQATT and CDR2 SNEGSKA come from the germline V gene (reference sequence). The CDR3 is 12 residues long. CDR3 nucleotides: TGCAGTGCGGGTGGCTACGCCCACGAGCAGTACTTC. Translating gives CSAGGYAHEQYF.

The chain carries TRBV12-3 or TRBV12-4 and TRBJ1-4, with D hard to call. There are 15 residues in the CDR3. V lost 4 bases, J lost 0 bases, and 9 bases lay in between. CDR3 bases: TGTGCCAGCAGTTACCGGCAGGCAACTAATGAAAAACTGTTTTTT. Protein product: CASSYRQATNEKLFF.

This clonotype was detected ten times or more. V usage is TRBV12-3 or TRBV12-4 and J usage is TRBJ2-1; a possible D gene is TRBD1 (6 bases). The CDR3 spans 14 residues. The ends were cut back, 1 base at V and 8 bases at J, with 12 bases in the middle. The CDR3 here is CASSLDGPGDEQFF. CDR3 nucleotide sequence: TGTGCCAGCAGTTTAGACGGACCAGGGGATGAGCAGTTCTTC.

This clonotype was detected a few times. The genes are TRBV3-1 and TRBJ2-7; a weak D match, TRBD2 (6 bases). Germline assignment: CDR1 LGHDT and CDR2 YNNKEL (reference sequence). V lost 0 bases and J lost 4, with 10 bases in between. The CDR3 is made up of 14 amino acids. The CDR3 DNA reads as TGTGCCAGCAGCCAAGATCTCAGCGGGTACGAGCAGTACTTC. Encoded protein: CASSQDLSGYEQYF.

This clonotype has only a few counts. The CDR3 loop is CASSGGTGFSTDTQYF. DNA for the CDR3: TGTGCCAGCAGTGGGGGGACAGGGTTCTCCACAGATACGCAGTATTTT. The chain combines TRBV6-1 with TRBJ2-3; TRBD1 matches 9 bases. The germline V gene has CDR1 MNHNS and CDR2 SASEGT. The V segment lost 4 bases and the J segment 2 bases; nucleotides outside the gene matches: 7. The CDR3 is made up of 16 amino acids.

The chain combines TRBV2 with TRBJ2-2; TRBD1 aligns across 8 bases. The CDR3 loop spans 14 amino acids. V gave up 3 bases and J gave up 6 bases; unmatched junction bases: 3. Germline V gene lookup returns CDR1 SNHLY and CDR2 FYNNEI. In nucleotides, the CDR3 is TGTGCCAGCAGTGAGCAGGGGGCGGCCGGGGAGCTGTTTTTT. Translating gives CASSEQGAAGELFF. The complete variable domain, with remaining parts taken from reference TRBV2 and TRBJ2-2, reads EPEVTQTPSHQVTQMGQEVILRCVPISNHLYFYWYRQILGQKVEFLVSFYNNEISEKSEIFDDQFSVERPDGSNFTLKIRSTKLEDSAMYFCASSEQGAAGELFFGEGSRLTVL.

Notes on this clonotype: Given a much more abundant clone one base away, this may be a read error. V gene TRBV9 combines with J gene TRBJ2-7; TRBD2 agrees at 12 bases. The V gene end was trimmed by 0 bases and the J gene end by 2 bases; junction bases not matched to a gene: 0. CDR1 SGDLS and CDR2 YYNGEE come from the germline V gene. The length of the CDR3 is 15 residues. The CDR3 reads CASSVGLAGAYEQYF. The CDR3, as DNA: TGTGCCAGCAGCGTAGGACTAGCGGGAGCCTACGAGCAGTACTTC.

The rearrangement joins TRBV7-2 to TRBJ2-5; weak D call: TRBD2 (6 bases). Germline V gene sequence: CDR1 SGHTA, CDR2 FQGNSA. V lost 6 bases to trimming and J lost 4 bases, with 15 bases between them. This CDR3 has 14 residues. CDR3 sequence reads: CASSSPPGGETQYF. CDR3 sequence (DNA): TGTGCCAGCAGTTCCCCACCCGGGGGAGAGACCCAGTACTTC.

This chain connects TRBV28 to TRBJ1-1; no clear D. The germline V and J ends were trimmed by 5 bases and 1 base, with 14 bases remaining between them. Germline V CDR1 and CDR2: MDHEN, SYDVKM. The CDR3 consists of 15 residues. CDR3 sequence reads: CASSTRPPQNTEAFF. In nucleotides, the CDR3 is TGTGCCAGCAGTACCCGTCCGCCGCAGAACACTGAAGCTTTCTTT.

The chain is built from TRBV2 and TRBJ2-1; D is unresolved. CDR1 is SNHLY and CDR2 is FYNNEI in the germline V gene. The CDR3 consists of 16 residues. V was pared by 7 bases and J by 2 bases, with 18 bases between. CDR3 bases: TGTGCCAGCATTTACCTTAGCTCCCCTCCCTACAATGAGCAGTTCTTC. Translated, it gives CASIYLSSPPYNEQFF. Drawing the rest from reference TRBV2 and TRBJ2-1, the complete variable domain is EPEVTQTPSHQVTQMGQEVILRCVPISNHLYFYWYRQILGQKVEFLVSFYNNEISEKSEIFDDQFSVERPDGSNFTLKIRSTKLEDSAMYFCASIYLSSPPYNEQFFGPGTRLTVL.

This clonotype was seen a handful of times. At one end the junction does not follow the germline gene, possibly because of a read error. The rearrangement uses TRBV27 and TRBJ2-7, with D perhaps TRBD2 (7 bases). The CDR3 contains 14 residues. Germline V CDR1 and CDR2: MNHEY, SMNVEV (reference sequence). CDR3 coding DNA: TGTGCCACCAGTTTACGGGGGGCGAACTACGAGCAGTACTTC. Encoded protein: CATSLRGANYEQYF.

This sequence joins TRBV7-2 and TRBJ2-1; D unclear. Germline CDR1 and CDR2: SGHTA and FQGNSA. The CDR3 loop spans 15 amino acids. Trimming stripped 3 bases from V and 5 bases from J, with 14 bases between. The chain's CDR3 is CASSFTFGGDNEQFF. CDR3 sequence (DNA): TGTGCCAGCAGCTTTACTTTCGGCGGAGACAATGAGCAGTTCTTC.

Only a few counts were recorded for this clonotype. The chain joins TRBV6-5 to TRBJ1-1; tentative D call: TRBD1 (5 bases). The germline gives CDR1 MNHEY, CDR2 SVGAGI. This CDR3 spans 12 amino acids. V lost 8 bases and J lost 0, with 7 bases in between. The CDR3 sequence is CASLGVNTEAFF. The CDR3 DNA sequence: TGTGCCAGCCTGGGGGTGAACACTGAAGCTTTCTTT.

Many counts were recorded for this clonotype. Written as DNA, the CDR3 is TGTGCCAGCAGCGTATCGGGTAACACCGGGGAGCTGTTTTTT. Translating it yields CASSVSGNTGELFF. V gene TRBV9 combines with J gene TRBJ2-2, with D unresolved. Trimming stripped 1 base from V and 2 bases from J, with 6 bases between. The CDR3 length is 14 residues. Germline loops: CDR1 SGDLS, CDR2 YYNGEE.

This clonotype was counted only a few times. V is TRBV12-3 or TRBV12-4 and J is TRBJ2-3, with 10 positions matching TRBD2. The CDR3 is 17 amino acids. After removal of 6 bases from V and 7 bases from J, the junction contained 16 bases not matched to a gene. CDR3 region: CASRGPSTSGELHTQYF. CDR3 nucleotides: TGTGCCAGCAGGGGCCCCTCCACTAGCGGGGAGCTACATACGCAGTATTTT.

There are many counts of this clonotype. The chain employs TRBV12-3 or TRBV12-4 and TRBJ2-7; 11 nucleotides line up with TRBD1. J was trimmed by 3 bases and V by 6 bases; bases with no gene match: 4. The CDR3 length is 14 residues. The CDR3 loop is CASSPGQGDYEQYF. CDR3 DNA: TGTGCCAGCAGCCCGGGACAGGGGGACTACGAGCAGTACTTC.

This clonotype was found a few times. In nucleotides, the CDR3 is TGTGCCACCAGTGACACTAGCGGGAGCGATGAGCAGTTCTTC. Translation: CATSDTSGSDEQFF. V and J are TRBV24-1 and TRBJ2-1; 11 nucleotides line up with TRBD2. The CDR3 has 14 amino acids. After removal of 4 bases from V and 8 bases from J, the junction contained 3 bases not matched to a gene. Germline V gene data show CDR1 as KGHDR and CDR2 as SFDVKD.

This clonotype has just a few counts. This sequence joins TRBV13 and TRBJ2-1; D unresolved. Germline V gene data show CDR1 as PRHDT and CDR2 as FYEKMQ (reference sequence). The CDR3 is 15 amino acids. V was cut by 1 base and J by 2 bases, with 9 bases left in between. The CDR3, as DNA: TGTGCCAGCAGCTTAGTACTCAACCCCTACAATGAGCAGTTCTTC. It encodes CASSLVLNPYNEQFF.

This clonotype occurred a few times. The rearrangement uses TRBV6-5 and TRBJ1-5; the D is unclear. The length of the CDR3 is 16 residues. CDR1 is MNHEY, CDR2 SVGAGI, per germline. The ends were cut back, 4 bases at V and 0 bases at J, with 13 bases in the middle. CDR3 in DNA: TGTGCCAGCAGTTCTTCAGGAGGGTATAGCAATCAGCCCCAGCATTTT. This sequence encodes CASSSSGGYSNQPQHF.

The chain recombines TRBV5-5 with TRBJ1-4; weak D call: TRBD1 (5 bases). The germline gives CDR1 SGHKS, CDR2 YYEKEE (reference sequence). The CDR3 runs 15 residues. V gave up 4 bases and J gave up 7 bases, with 17 bases separating them. The CDR3 DNA sequence: TGTGCCAGCAGCCTCGGCCGGGGGTCTGTTGAAAAACTGTTTTTT. Translation gives CASSLGRGSVEKLFF. The full variable domain, with the rest looked up from reference TRBV5-5 and TRBJ1-4, is DAGVTQSPTHLIKTRGQQVTLRCSPISGHKSVSWYQQVLGQGPQFIFQYYEKEERGRGNFPDRFSARQFPNYSSELNVNALLLGDSALYLCASSLGRGSVEKLFFGSGTQLSVL.

The chain couples TRBV27 to TRBJ2-7; D unresolved. The germline V gene has CDR1 MNHEY and CDR2 SMNVEV (reference sequence). Trimming removed 8 bases at V and 0 bases at J, with 20 bases between. CDR3 length: 16 residues. Here the CDR3 DNA reads TGTGCCAGCGCGAAGAACCTATTGGAGAGCTCCTACGAGCAGTACTTC. It translates to CASAKNLLESSYEQYF.

This clonotype turned up a few times. The chain links TRBV27 to TRBJ2-7; the match to TRBD2 covers 7 bases. The CDR3 is made up of 15 amino acids. The junction had 9 bases not matched to a gene; V was cut back by 6 bases and J by 1 base. Germline CDR1 and CDR2: MNHEY and SMNVEV (reference sequence). The CDR3 reads CASRTSGGRSYEQYF. DNA for the CDR3: TGTGCCAGCAGAACGTCTGGCGGGAGATCCTACGAGCAGTACTTC.

The chain combines TRBV4-1 with TRBJ1-5; D gene unclear. The CDR3 is 15 amino acids. The germline V gene encodes CDR1 MGHRA and CDR2 YSYEKL. The V end lost 1 base, the J end lost 1 base, and 8 bases lay between the germline ends. As DNA, the CDR3 is TGCGCCAGCAGCCAAGCCTTTGTCAGCAATCAGCCCCAGCATTTT. It encodes CASSQAFVSNQPQHF.

This sequence joins TRBV3-1 and TRBJ2-5; D possibly uses TRBD1 or TRBD2 (5 bases each). The CDR3 length is 14 residues. With 2 bases removed from V and 5 bases from J, the gap between germline ends came to 12 bases. Germline V gives CDR1 LGHDT, CDR2 YNNKEL (reference sequence). The CDR3 protein is CASSQPRGLETQYF. DNA of the CDR3: TGTGCCAGCAGCCAACCCCGGGGCTTGGAGACCCAGTACTTC.

CDR3 bases: TGTGCCAGCAGTCCCCGGCTAGGGATCAACAATGAGCAGTTCTTC. Encoded protein: CASSPRLGINNEQFF. This chain uses TRBV12-3 or TRBV12-4 with TRBJ2-1; no definite D call. V was pared by 5 bases and J by 5 bases, with 16 bases between. The CDR3 spans 15 residues.